This T cell receptor (beta chain) was sequenced in a study of shared clonotypes between healthy human individuals. Study information: Researchers assigned three CD4 naive, three CD4 memory, two CD8 naive and one CD8 memory plate to each donor. Study results and caveats: The study generally estimated greater richness for naive than memory subsets.

All participating donors were Caucasian adults from Nashville, Tennessee. Turning to this clone: Its antigen remains unknown.

The CDR3 sequence is 15 residues long. CDR1 is SNHLY and CDR2 is FYNNEI in the germline V gene. The ends lost 8 bases at V and 4 bases at J; junction bases unmatched: 9. Assay: immunoSEQ multiplex PCR; the TCRdb copy retains only in-frame clones and omits some. This table holds 2 million to 2.5 million clones, about 95% found once. This TCR came from a young man in good health. The sequencing sample was made of naive CD4+ T cells sorted from blood. Documented subset: CD45RA+ positively selected. V usage is TRBV2 and J usage is TRBJ2-5; 11 nucleotides align to TRBD2. The DNA for the CDR3 is TGTGCCAGCCGGCCTAGCGGGGGGATGGGAGAGACCCAGTACTTC. Protein sequence: CASRPSGGMGETQYF.